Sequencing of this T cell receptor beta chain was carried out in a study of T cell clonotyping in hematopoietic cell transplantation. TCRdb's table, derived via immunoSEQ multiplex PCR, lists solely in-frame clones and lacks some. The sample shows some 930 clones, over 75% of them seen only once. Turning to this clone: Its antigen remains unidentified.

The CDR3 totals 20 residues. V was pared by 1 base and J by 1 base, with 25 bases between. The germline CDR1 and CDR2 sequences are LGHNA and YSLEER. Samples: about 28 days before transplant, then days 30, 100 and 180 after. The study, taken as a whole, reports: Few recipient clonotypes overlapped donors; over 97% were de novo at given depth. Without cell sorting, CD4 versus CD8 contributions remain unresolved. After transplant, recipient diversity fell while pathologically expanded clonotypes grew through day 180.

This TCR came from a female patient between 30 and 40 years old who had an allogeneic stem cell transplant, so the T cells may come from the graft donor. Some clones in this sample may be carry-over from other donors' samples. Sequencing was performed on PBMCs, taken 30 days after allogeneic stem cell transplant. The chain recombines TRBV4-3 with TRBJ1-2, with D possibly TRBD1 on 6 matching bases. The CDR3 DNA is TGCGCCAGCAGCCAAGGGGGGCCTTCCCACAGGGCCCCTATTAACTATGGCTACACCTTC. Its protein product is CASSQGGPSHRAPINYGYTF.